The 25 T cell receptor beta chains listed next were all sequenced from one sample in a study of T cell responses to AZD1222 COVID-19 vaccine. Data came from immunoSEQ multiplex PCR; TCRdb stores just in-frame clones and leaves some out. The sample contains approximately 44,000 clones, around 80% of which appear only once. Sample: peripheral blood, taken on day 0 of AZD1222 vaccination. These receptors all stem from an adult in good health.

The V call is TRBV7-2, the J call TRBJ2-7, with TRBD1 as a possible D gene (5 bases). Germline V lookup: CDR1 SGHTA, CDR2 FQGNSA. The length of the CDR3 is 18 residues. Trimming stripped 1 base from V and 6 bases from J, with 25 bases between. Written as DNA, the CDR3 is TGTGCCAGCAGCTTAGAAAATCCCCCAGCAGGGATGCGAGGCGAGCAGTACTTC. Translated: CASSLENPPAGMRGEQYF.

V usage is TRBV30 and J usage is TRBJ1-3; no reliable D call. The germline gives CDR1 GTSNPN, CDR2 SVGIG (reference sequence). Between the trimmed V and J ends, which lost 1 base and 0 bases, there was a span of 13 bases. This CDR3 is 16 amino acids long. The CDR3, as DNA: TGTGCCTGGAGTGAGTCGGGCACCTCCTCTGGAAACACCATATATTTT. Amino acid sequence: CAWSESGTSSGNTIYF.

The genes are TRBV6-5 and TRBJ2-7; 9 nucleotides agree with TRBD1. This CDR3 region has 14 residues. Germline values: CDR1 MNHEY, CDR2 SVGAGI. V lost 10 bases and J lost 1; bases outside the gene matches: 8. CDR3 protein: CATHRQGVSYEQYF. The CDR3 DNA sequence: TGTGCCACCCACCGACAGGGGGTGTCCTACGAGCAGTACTTC.

V is TRBV24-1 and J is TRBJ2-5; TRBD1 aligns across 8 bases. Unmatched junction bases numbered 9, after V lost 3 bases and J lost 4 bases. The germline V gene encodes CDR1 KGHDR and CDR2 SFDVKD. The CDR3 extends over 16 amino acids. CDR3 residues: CATSDPTGGRGETQYF. In DNA, the CDR3 is TGTGCCACCAGTGATCCCACAGGGGGAAGGGGAGAGACCCAGTACTTC.

V gene TRBV12-3 or TRBV12-4 combines with J gene TRBJ1-2, with a tentative D call TRBD1 (5 bases). The CDR3 totals 13 residues. With 5 bases removed from V and 8 bases from J, the gap between germline ends came to 15 bases. CDR3 amino acids: CASSRDVIGGYTF. DNA for the CDR3: TGTGCCAGCAGTAGGGACGTGATCGGGGGCTACACCTTC.

This clone occurred once. The chain employs TRBV28 and TRBJ2-3; D might be TRBD1 (6 bases). This CDR3 contains 14 residues. Trimming cost V 2 bases and J 7 bases, with 13 bases left between them. CDR1 is MDHEN and CDR2 is SYDVKM in the germline V gene. CDR3: CASSLGTSGNTQYF. As DNA, the CDR3 is TGTGCCAGCAGTTTAGGGACATCGGGGAATACGCAGTATTTT.

V gene TRBV7-2 combines with J gene TRBJ1-1, with 7 bases identical to TRBD1. Trimming cost V 5 bases and J 6 bases; bases outside gene matches: 0. Germline V gene data show CDR1 as SGHTA and CDR2 as FQGNSA. The CDR3 has 11 residues. The CDR3 DNA reads TGTGCCAGCAGCGGACAGGCTGAAGCTTTCTTT. This gives the protein CASSGQAEAFF.

V and J are TRBV18 and TRBJ1-1; 9 nucleotides match TRBD1. Per the germline V gene, CDR1 is KGHSH and CDR2 is LQKENI. This CDR3 comprises 13 residues. V shed 5 bases and J 4 bases; nucleotides not matched to a gene: 2. The CDR3 nucleotides are TGTGCCAGCTCAAGACAGGGGGGCACTGAAGCTTTCTTT. It encodes CASSRQGGTEAFF.

A single count supports this clone. The chain recombines TRBV7-2 with TRBJ1-1; D is unclear. This CDR3 has 16 residues. Per germline, CDR1 SGHTA and CDR2 FQGNSA. Trimming removed 4 bases at V and 1 base at J, with 16 bases between. The CDR3 protein is CASSSPRAAPNTEAFF. The CDR3 DNA follows: TGTGCCAGCAGCTCCCCCCGCGCAGCACCGAACACTGAAGCTTTCTTT.

V usage is TRBV5-1 and J usage is TRBJ2-1; TRBD1 matches 7 bases. This CDR3 contains 15 residues. V dropped 0 bases and J dropped 7; count of bases not matched to a gene: 7. CDR1 is SGHRS, CDR2 YFSETQ, per germline. DNA for the CDR3: TGCGCCAGCAGCTTGGGTGGACAGGAGGTAAATGAGCAGTTCTTC. Translation gives CASSLGGQEVNEQFF.

The chain has TRBV18 and TRBJ1-2; the match to TRBD1 covers 8 bases. Germline V gene data show CDR1 as KGHSH and CDR2 as LQKENI. The CDR3 runs 14 residues. V lost 9 bases, J lost 5 bases, and 11 bases stayed unmatched. CDR3 coding DNA: TGTGCCAGTTCCGAAGGGCAGGGGGCGTATGGCTACACCTTC. Encoded protein: CASSEGQGAYGYTF.

The chain carries TRBV4-3 and TRBJ1-2; maybe TRBD1 (6 bases). Trimming removed 0 bases from V and 7 bases from J, with 9 bases in between. Germline values: CDR1 LGHNA, CDR2 YSLEER. This CDR3 contains 13 residues. The CDR3 here is CASSQDLQGGYTF. DNA for the CDR3: TGCGCCAGCAGCCAAGATTTACAGGGTGGCTACACCTTC.

The chain couples TRBV23-1 to TRBJ1-1, with 8 bases that match TRBD1. TRBV23-1 is assigned to the ORF class and has an uncertain function. Trimming at V came to 2 bases and at J to 4 bases, leaving 9 bases not matched to a gene. The CDR3 is 16 amino acids. The CDR3 here is CASSQPRTGWVTEAFF. The CDR3 DNA follows: TGCGCCAGCAGTCAACCAAGGACAGGGTGGGTCACTGAAGCTTTCTTT.

The table lists this clone with a few counts. The CDR3 DNA sequence: TGTGCCAGCAGCCAGGGGGACTATGGCTACACCTTC. It encodes CASSQGDYGYTF. The rearrangement links TRBV7-9 to TRBJ1-2, with 7 positions matching TRBD1. V lost 5 bases, J lost 3 bases, and 0 bases stayed unmatched. Germline-derived CDR1 and CDR2 are SEHNR and FQNEAQ (reference sequence). This CDR3 comprises 12 residues.

The chain uses TRBV2 and TRBJ1-1; TRBD1 matches 7 bases. V dropped 9 bases and J dropped 10; count of bases not matched to a gene: 5. This CDR3 is built from 10 residues. Per the germline V gene, CDR1 is SNHLY and CDR2 is FYNNEI. The CDR3 region has the DNA TGTGCCAGTACGACAGGGTTAGCTTTCTTT. It translates to CASTTGLAFF.

This clone has just a few counts. CDR3 sequence (DNA): TGCGCCAGCAGTGAGTCTGGTAGGGCTGGTGAGCAGTTCTTC. Amino acids: CASSESGRAGEQFF. V usage is TRBV10-1 and J usage is TRBJ2-1; no reliable D call. Trimming removed 0 bases from V and 9 bases from J, with 12 bases in between. CDR3 length: 14 residues. In germline, CDR1 is WNHNN, CDR2 SYGVQD (reference sequence).

A single count supports this clone. This rearrangement joins TRBV5-6 to TRBJ2-7, with D uncertain. Germline CDR1 is SGHDT and CDR2 is YYEEEE. V was trimmed by 0 bases and J by 5 bases, leaving 3 bases between them. The CDR3 extends over 11 amino acids. The CDR3 reads CASSLAHEQYF. The CDR3 DNA reads as TGTGCCAGCAGCTTGGCCCACGAGCAGTACTTC.

This clone was seen just once. The chain links TRBV11-3 to TRBJ1-1; D is uncertain. The CDR3 runs 17 residues. CDR1 is SGHNT, CDR2 YENEEA, per germline. V lost 1 base, J lost 2 bases, and 17 bases lay in between. CDR3 nucleotides: TGTGCCAGCAGCTTAGCTCCACCGGAACGCGGAAACACTGAAGCTTTCTTT. This gives the protein CASSLAPPERGNTEAFF.

This chain joins TRBV27 and TRBJ1-2; a weak D match, TRBD1 (5 bases). The CDR3 contains 18 residues. The V end was cut by 0 bases, the J end by 3 bases, with 20 bases between. The V gene's germline CDR1 is MNHEY and CDR2 SMNVEV (reference sequence). CDR3 sequence: CASSLSRPGGGTYYGYTF. The CDR3 bases are TGTGCCAGCAGTTTATCAAGGCCGGGTGGGGGTACGTACTATGGCTACACCTTC.

This chain connects TRBV3-1 (or the pseudogene TRBV3-2) to TRBJ2-7; tentatively, D is TRBD1 or TRBD2 (5 bases each). V was clipped by 4 bases and J by 2 bases, with 12 bases between them. CDR3 size: 14 residues. Germline-derived CDR1 and CDR2 are LGHDT and YNNKEL (reference sequence). CDR3 region: CASSPPRGTYEQYF. DNA for the CDR3: TGTGCCAGCAGCCCACCTCGGGGCACCTACGAGCAGTACTTC.

The rearrangement joins TRBV15 to TRBJ2-5; no definite D call. Germline V gene sequence: CDR1 LNHNV, CDR2 YYDKDF (reference sequence). V was pared by 0 bases and J by 2 bases, with 10 bases between. The CDR3 sequence is 15 residues long. The CDR3 DNA reads as TGTGCCACCAGCAGAGATCTGGGCAGACAAGAGACCCAGTACTTC. It translates to CATSRDLGRQETQYF.

This chain joins TRBV19 and TRBJ2-2, with a possible D match to TRBD2 (6 bases). The CDR3 has 14 amino acids. Germline V gives CDR1 LNHDA, CDR2 SQIVND (reference sequence). Trimming left V 0 bases short and J 5 bases short, with 7 bases between. The DNA of the CDR3 is TGTGCCAGTAGTATAGAGGGGGGTACCGGGGAGCTGTTTTTT. Translating gives CASSIEGGTGELFF.

This clone was detected only a few times. This CDR3 is also generated by other DNA sequences in the sample. The rearrangement links TRBV12-3 or TRBV12-4 to TRBJ1-2; D is undetermined. The V gene lost 2 bases and the J gene lost 8 bases, with 9 bases spanning the gap. This CDR3 region has 12 residues. CDR3 coding DNA: TGTGCCAGCAGTTTACTTTCTGGGGGCTACACCTTC. The encoded protein is CASSLLSGGYTF.

Only one count was recorded for this clone. The rearrangement uses TRBV11-3 and TRBJ2-7; TRBD1 aligns across 9 bases. Germline trimming cut 4 bases from V and 4 bases from J; bases unmatched to any gene: 2. The CDR3 has 13 amino acids. The germline V gene encodes CDR1 SGHNT and CDR2 YENEEA. Written as DNA, the CDR3 is TGTGCCAGCAGCTGGGGACAGGGATACGAGCAGTACTTC. Protein: CASSWGQGYEQYF.

The V and J genes are TRBV5-1 and TRBJ1-6; D is unresolved. CDR1 is SGHRS, CDR2 YFSETQ, per germline. The germline V and J ends were trimmed by 0 bases and 8 bases, with 12 bases remaining between them. This CDR3 has 15 amino acids. CDR3 in amino acids: CASSLAGDTHSPLHF. As DNA, the CDR3 is TGCGCCAGCAGCTTGGCCGGAGACACCCATTCACCCCTCCACTTT.